The rows below give T cell receptor beta chains drawn from one sample of a study of tumor and adjacent non-tumor tissue in lung cancer. MiXCR, run by TCRdb on the multiplex PCR reads, gives a single entry per CDR3 protein. The data show 90,000 to 100,000 distinct CDR3 sequences, with roughly 80% seen just once and more than 25% held by the top ten. Sequencing used distant non-tumor lung tissue. These receptor sequences come from a man aged 55 to 70 with small cell lung cancer. The CDR3 runs from the conserved cysteine through the conserved F or W. The D gene is left open where the match is weak. Where a row states a size, it is once, few, many or the class of an expanded clone; other rows omit it.

clone_size: NA
j_call: TRBJ1-5
v_call: TRBV4-1
d_call: NA
cdr3_nt: TGCGCCAGCAGCGAAAGGATCAGGGCGTTCGGTCAACCCCAACATTTT
cdr3_aa: CASSERIRAFGQPQHF

clone_size: NA
j_call: TRBJ2-5
v_call: TRBV4-1
d_call: NA
cdr3_nt: TGCGCCAGCAGATGGACTCCACAAGAGACCCAGTACTTC
cdr3_aa: CASRWTPQETQYF

clone_size: NA
j_call: TRBJ1-1
v_call: TRBV29-1
d_call: NA
cdr3_nt: TGCAGCGTCTCCTCAGGGAGAGCCGAGCCAGCTGTCTTT
cdr3_aa: CSVSSGRAEPAVF

clone_size: NA
j_call: TRBJ1-5
v_call: TRBV10-1
d_call: NA
cdr3_nt: TGCACCAGCAGTGAGTCGCCAGCAGGAGGAACAGATACGCAGCATTTT
cdr3_aa: CTSSESPAGGTDTQHF

clone_size: medium-sized
j_call: TRBJ2-1
v_call: TRBV11-2
d_call: TRBD2
cdr3_nt: TGTGCCAGCAGCGGTTTAGCGGGAGGGCCCACCTCTGGGCAGTTCTTC
cdr3_aa: CASSGLAGGPTSGQFF

clone_size: NA
j_call: TRBJ1-2
v_call: TRBV6-6
d_call: NA
cdr3_nt: TGTGCCAGCAGCCAGAACGCGCTTGGCTACACCTTC
cdr3_aa: CASSQNALGYTF

clone_size: NA
j_call: TRBJ1-3
v_call: TRBV20-1
d_call: NA
cdr3_nt: TGCAGTGCACGAGAAGGGAAGGTGAACACCATATATTTT
cdr3_aa: CSAREGKVNTIYF

clone_size: NA
j_call: TRBJ1-3
v_call: TRBV6-5
d_call: NA
cdr3_nt: TGTGCCAACAGTTACTCTCGGGGATGGAGCACCATATATTTT
cdr3_aa: CANSYSRGWSTIYF

clone_size: NA
j_call: TRBJ2-1
v_call: TRBV11-3
d_call: NA
cdr3_nt: TGTGACAGTAGCTTTTCGAGAGCCGACAATGAGCAGTTCTTC
cdr3_aa: CDSSFSRADNEQFF

clone_size: many
j_call: TRBJ2-7
v_call: TRBV12-3/TRBV12-4
d_call: NA
cdr3_nt: TGTGCCAGCAGGGAAGCGGGTAGAAGCTACGAGCAGTACTTC
cdr3_aa: CASREAGRSYEQYF

clone_size: NA
j_call: TRBJ2-5
v_call: TRBV12-3/TRBV12-4
d_call: TRBD2
cdr3_nt: TGTCCCATCAGTCCCTATAGCGGGGTACAAGAGACCCAGTACTTC
cdr3_aa: CPISPYSGVQETQYF

clone_size: NA
j_call: TRBJ2-1
v_call: TRBV6-5
d_call: NA
cdr3_nt: TGTGTCAGCAATTCCCGGACTCCCGGCAAGCAGTTCTTC
cdr3_aa: CVSNSRTPGKQFF

clone_size: medium-sized
j_call: TRBJ2-5
v_call: TRBV12-3/TRBV12-4
d_call: TRBD1
cdr3_nt: TGTGCCAGCAGTGACGGACAGGAGGCGACGGAGACCCAGTACTTC
cdr3_aa: CASSDGQEATETQYF

clone_size: once
j_call: TRBJ2-1
v_call: TRBV12-5
d_call: NA
cdr3_nt: TGTACTAGTCGGGTGCAGGGCTCCTACAATGAGCAGCTCTTC
cdr3_aa: CTSRVQGSYNEQLF

clone_size: NA
j_call: TRBJ2-5
v_call: TRBV12-3/TRBV12-4
d_call: NA
cdr3_nt: TGTGCCGGCGGTTTAATGACTAGACAAGAGACCCAGTACTTC
cdr3_aa: CAGGLMTRQETQYF

clone_size: NA
j_call: TRBJ2-1
v_call: TRBV5-6
d_call: TRBD2
cdr3_nt: TGTACCAGCAACTTGGCCGGGGGGGCCTACAATGAGCAGTTCTTC
cdr3_aa: CTSNLAGGAYNEQFF